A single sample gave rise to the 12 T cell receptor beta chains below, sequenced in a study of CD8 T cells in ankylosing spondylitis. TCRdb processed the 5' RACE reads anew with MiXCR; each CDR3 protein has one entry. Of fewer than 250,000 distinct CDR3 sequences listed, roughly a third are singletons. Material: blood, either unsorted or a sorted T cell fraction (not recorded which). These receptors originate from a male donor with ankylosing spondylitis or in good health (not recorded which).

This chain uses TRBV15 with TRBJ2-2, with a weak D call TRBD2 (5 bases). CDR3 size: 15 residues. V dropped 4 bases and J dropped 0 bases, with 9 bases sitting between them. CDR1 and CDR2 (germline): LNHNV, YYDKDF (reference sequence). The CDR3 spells CATSMTGSNTGELFF. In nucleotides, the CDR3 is TGTGCCACCAGCATGACGGGGTCGAACACCGGGGAGCTGTTTTTT. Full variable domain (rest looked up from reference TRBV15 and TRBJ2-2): DAMVIQNPRYQVTQFGKPVTLSCSQTLNHNVMYWYQQKSSQAPKLLFHYYDKDFNNEADTPDNFQSRRPNTSFCFLDIRSPGLGDTAMYLCATSMTGSNTGELFFGEGSRLTVL.

The CDR3 bases are TGTGCCAGCAGCTTACTAGCGGGGGACGGGGAGCTGTTTTTT. It yields the protein CASSLLAGDGELFF. The chain recombines TRBV12-3 or TRBV12-4 with TRBJ2-2, with 11 bases that match TRBD2. Losses at the gene ends were 6 bases for V and 7 bases for J; bases not matched to a gene: 4. The CDR3 runs to 14 residues.

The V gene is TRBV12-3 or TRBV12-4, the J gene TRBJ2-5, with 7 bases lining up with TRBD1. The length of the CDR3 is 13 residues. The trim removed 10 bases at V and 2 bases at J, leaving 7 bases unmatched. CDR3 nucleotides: TGTGCCACTACGGACAGGTTACAAGAGACCCAGTACTTC. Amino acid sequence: CATTDRLQETQYF.

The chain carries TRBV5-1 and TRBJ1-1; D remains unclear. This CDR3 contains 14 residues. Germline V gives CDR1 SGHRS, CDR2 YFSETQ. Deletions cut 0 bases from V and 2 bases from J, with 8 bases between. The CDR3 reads CASSLEASNTEAFF. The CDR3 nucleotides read TGCGCCAGCAGCTTGGAGGCGAGTAACACTGAAGCTTTCTTT.

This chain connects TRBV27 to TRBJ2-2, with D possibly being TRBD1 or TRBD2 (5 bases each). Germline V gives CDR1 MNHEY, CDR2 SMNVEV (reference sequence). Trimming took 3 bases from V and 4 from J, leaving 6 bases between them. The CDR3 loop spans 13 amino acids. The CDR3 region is CASSFGGTGELFF. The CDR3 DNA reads TGTGCCAGCAGTTTTGGGGGCACCGGGGAGCTGTTTTTT.

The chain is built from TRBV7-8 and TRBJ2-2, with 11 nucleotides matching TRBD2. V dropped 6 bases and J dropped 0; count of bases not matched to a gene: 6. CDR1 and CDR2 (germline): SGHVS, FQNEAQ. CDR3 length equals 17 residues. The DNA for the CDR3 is TGTGCCAGCAGTCGGACTAGCGGGCGCCCGAACACCGGGGAGCTGTTTTTT. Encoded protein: CASSRTSGRPNTGELFF.

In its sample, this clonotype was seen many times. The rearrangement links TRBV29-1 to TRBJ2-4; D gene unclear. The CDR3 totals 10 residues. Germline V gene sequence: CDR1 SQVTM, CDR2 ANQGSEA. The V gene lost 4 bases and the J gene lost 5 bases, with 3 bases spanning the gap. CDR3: CSVGQNIQYF. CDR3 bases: TGCAGCGTTGGACAAAACATTCAGTACTTC. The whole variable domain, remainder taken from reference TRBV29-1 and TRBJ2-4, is SAVISQKPSRDICQRGTSLTIQCQVDSQVTMMFWYRQQPGQSLTLIATANQGSEATYESGFVIDKFPISRPNLTFSTLTVSNMSPEDSSIYLCSVGQNIQYFGAGTRLSVL.

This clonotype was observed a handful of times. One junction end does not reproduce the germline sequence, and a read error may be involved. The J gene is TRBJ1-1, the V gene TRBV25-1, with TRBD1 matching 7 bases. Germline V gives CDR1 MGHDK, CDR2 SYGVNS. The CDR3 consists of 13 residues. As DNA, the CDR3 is TGTGCCTGCAGAGGGGGCGGGAACACTGAAGCTTTCTTT. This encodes CACRGGGNTEAFF.

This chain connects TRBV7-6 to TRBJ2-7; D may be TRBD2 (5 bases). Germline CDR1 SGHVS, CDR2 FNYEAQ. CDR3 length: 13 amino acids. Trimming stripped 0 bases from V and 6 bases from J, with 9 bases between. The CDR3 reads CASSLAGSTEQYF. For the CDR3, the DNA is TGTGCCAGCAGCTTAGCAGGGAGCACCGAGCAGTACTTC.

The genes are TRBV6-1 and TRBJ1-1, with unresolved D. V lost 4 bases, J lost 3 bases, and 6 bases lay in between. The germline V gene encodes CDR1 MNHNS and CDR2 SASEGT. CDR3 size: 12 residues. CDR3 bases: TGTGCCAGCAGTGGAGGGTACACTGAAGCTTTCTTT. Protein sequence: CASSGGYTEAFF.

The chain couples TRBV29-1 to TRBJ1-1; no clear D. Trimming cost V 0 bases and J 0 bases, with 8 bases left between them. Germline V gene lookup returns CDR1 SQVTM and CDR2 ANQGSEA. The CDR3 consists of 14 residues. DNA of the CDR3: TGCAGCGTTGAAGACAGTGGGATGAACACTGAAGCTTTCTTT. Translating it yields CSVEDSGMNTEAFF.

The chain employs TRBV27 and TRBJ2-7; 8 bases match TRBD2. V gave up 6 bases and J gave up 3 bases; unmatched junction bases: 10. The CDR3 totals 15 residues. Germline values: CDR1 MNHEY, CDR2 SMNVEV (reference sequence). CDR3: CASSPSEAGGYEQYF. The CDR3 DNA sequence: TGTGCCAGCAGCCCCTCCGAGGCGGGGGGCTACGAGCAGTACTTC.